Below, 29 T cell receptor beta chains from the same sample are listed, as sequenced in a study of CD4 T cells in relation to SARS-CoV-2 and coronaviruses. Assay: immunoSEQ multiplex PCR; the TCRdb copy retains only in-frame clones and omits some. The sample has about 15,000 clones, around four fifths seen once. The unexposed donors gave CD4+ T cells in 2011-2018, prior to COVID-19. CD4+ T cells were isolated from the cells after about 11 days of culture. For these receptors, no antigen is known. The sequenced material came from CD4+ T cells from PBMCs, cultured in vitro. The receptors shown here come from a human donor in good health.

V is TRBV7-9 and J is TRBJ1-2, with D uncertain. This CDR3 has 14 amino acids. V was pared by 1 base and J by 5 bases, with 11 bases between. Germline V CDR1 and CDR2: SEHNR, FQNEAQ (reference sequence). This CDR3 reads CASSLDPSIYGYTF. CDR3 nucleotides: TGTGCCAGCAGCTTAGATCCCTCCATTTATGGCTACACCTTC.

The chain has TRBV6-6 and TRBJ2-7; TRBD1 aligns across 7 bases. The germline V gene encodes CDR1 MNHNY and CDR2 SVGAGI (reference sequence). V lost 4 bases, J lost 3 bases, and 6 bases stayed unmatched. The CDR3 totals 14 residues. The DNA of the CDR3 is TGTGCCAGCAGTTCACCGGGACAGCTCTACGAGCAGTACTTC. It translates to CASSSPGQLYEQYF.

This chain joins TRBV4-2 and TRBJ1-6; D gene unclear. CDR3 length equals 15 residues. V dropped 0 bases and J dropped 6 bases, with 9 bases sitting between them. Germline CDR1 LGHNA, CDR2 YNFKEQ. The CDR3 here is CASSQDGQINSPLHF. The CDR3 DNA sequence: TGTGCCAGCAGCCAAGACGGTCAGATTAATTCACCCCTCCACTTT.

This chain uses TRBV5-1 with TRBJ2-3; TRBD2 aligns across 8 bases. This CDR3 has 17 amino acids. Germline lookup yields CDR1 SGHRS and CDR2 YFSETQ. Trimming at V came to 0 bases and at J to 4 bases, leaving 10 bases not matched to a gene. CDR3 amino acids: CASSLVTAGGGADTQYF. The CDR3 DNA reads TGCGCCAGCAGCTTGGTGACCGCGGGGGGCGGCGCAGATACGCAGTATTTT.

The chain uses TRBV5-5 and TRBJ1-4; D remains ambiguous. The CDR3 is 13 amino acids. V was clipped by 4 bases and J by 6 bases, with 10 bases between them. Germline V gene data show CDR1 as SGHKS and CDR2 as YYEKEE (reference sequence). CDR3 amino acids: CASSHGTDEKLFF. Written as DNA, the CDR3 is TGTGCCAGCAGCCACGGTACGGATGAAAAACTGTTTTTT.

The chain couples TRBV19 to TRBJ2-6, with D unclear. The ends were cut back, 1 base at V and 2 bases at J, with 6 bases in the middle. Germline CDR1 reads LNHDA; CDR2 reads SQIVND (reference sequence). This CDR3 contains 15 residues. The CDR3 region has the DNA TGTGCCAGTAGTATAGTAGACACTGGGGCCAACGTCCTGACTTTC. It translates to CASSIVDTGANVLTF.

The V gene is TRBV4-1, the J gene TRBJ1-3, with D possibly TRBD1 on 6 matching bases. CDR3 length: 15 amino acids. Germline CDR1 MGHRA, CDR2 YSYEKL. V lost 4 bases and J lost 0, with 10 bases in between. The DNA for the CDR3 is TGCGCCAGCAGCCCTGGACAGATCTCTGGAAACACCATATATTTT. Encoded protein: CASSPGQISGNTIYF.

This rearrangement joins TRBV6-1 to TRBJ1-1, with D hard to call. This CDR3 contains 14 residues. The V gene lost 3 bases and the J gene lost 5 bases, with 13 bases spanning the gap. CDR1 is MNHNS and CDR2 is SASEGT in the germline V gene. The DNA for the CDR3 is TGTGCCAGCAGTGAGAGGAGCCGAACAACTGAAGCTTTCTTT. Translating it yields CASSERSRTTEAFF.

J is TRBJ2-2 and V is TRBV10-1, with a tentative D call TRBD1 (7 bases). The CDR3 length is 13 residues. Trimming shortened V by 8 bases and J by 2 bases, and 9 bases separated the two germline ends. Germline loops: CDR1 WNHNN, CDR2 SYGVQD (reference sequence). CDR3 sequence (DNA): TGCGCCAGCCAGGGGGGAAACACCGGGGAGCTGTTTTTT. Translating it yields CASQGGNTGELFF.

This clone has more than one count but fewer than ten. A read error may account for a junction end that differs from germline. The chain joins TRBV10-3 to TRBJ2-7; D might be TRBD1 (5 bases). Germline CDR1 reads ENHRY; CDR2 reads SYGVKD. The CDR3 runs 11 residues. The CDR3 is CAISEQDTTVF. The CDR3, as DNA: TGTGCCATCAGTGAGCAGGACACGACGGTCTTC.

The chain links TRBV24-1 to TRBJ2-5; the match to TRBD2 covers 13 bases. After removal of 3 bases from V and 0 bases from J, the junction contained 9 bases not matched to a gene. Germline CDR1 reads KGHDR; CDR2 reads SFDVKD. The CDR3 has 19 residues. CDR3 DNA: TGTGCCACCAGTGATCCGTCTGGGACTAGCGGGATACACCAAGAGACCCAGTACTTC. Residues: CATSDPSGTSGIHQETQYF.

The CDR3 nucleotides are TGTGCCAGCCAATTCGCGGCAGCCAATGAAGCTTTCTTT. Its translation is CASQFAAANEAFF. V usage is TRBV12-3 or TRBV12-4 and J usage is TRBJ1-1; D gene ambiguous. V lost 8 bases and J 7 bases, leaving 17 bases between the germline ends. The CDR3 spans 13 residues.

V and J are TRBV29-1 and TRBJ2-3; the D gene is possibly TRBD2 (6 bases). Per the germline V gene, CDR1 is SQVTM and CDR2 is ANQGSEA. The germline V and J ends were trimmed by 0 bases and 2 bases, with 15 bases remaining between them. This CDR3 has 16 amino acids. CDR3 nucleotides: TGCAGCGTTGAAGATCCAGTTTCGCGGGACACAGATACGCAGTATTTT. It encodes CSVEDPVSRDTDTQYF.

V gene TRBV5-1 combines with J gene TRBJ2-1; TRBD2 aligns across 15 bases. CDR1 SGHRS and CDR2 YFSETQ come from the germline V gene. V shed 0 bases and J 4 bases; nucleotides not matched to a gene: 2. This CDR3 is 17 amino acids long. The DNA for the CDR3 is TGCGCCAGCAGCTTGGGGGGACTAGCGGGAGGATACAATGAGCAGTTCTTC. This codes for CASSLGGLAGGYNEQFF.

The chain links TRBV5-1 to TRBJ1-2, with TRBD1 as a possible D gene (6 bases). The CDR3 consists of 15 residues. The V end was cut by 0 bases, the J end by 8 bases, with 17 bases between. Germline V gives CDR1 SGHRS, CDR2 YFSETQ. The CDR3 sequence is CASSLVMDSNSGYTF. CDR3 in DNA: TGCGCCAGCAGCTTGGTGATGGACAGTAATAGCGGCTACACCTTC. The full variable domain, rest sourced from reference TRBV5-1 and TRBJ1-2, is KAGVTQTPRYLIKTRGQQVTLSCSPISGHRSVSWYQQTPGQGLQFLFEYFSETQRNKGNFPGRFSGRQFSNSRSEMNVSTLELGDSALYLCASSLVMDSNSGYTFGSGTRLTVV.

The gene calls are TRBV18 and TRBJ1-6; 8 nucleotides line up with TRBD1. CDR1 and CDR2 (germline): KGHSH, LQKENI. This CDR3 region has 15 residues. V lost 3 bases, J lost 7 bases, and 5 bases stayed unmatched. This CDR3 is CASSPQGAPNSPLHF. In nucleotides, the CDR3 is TGTGCCAGCTCACCCCAGGGGGCGCCGAATTCACCCCTCCACTTT.

This clone was observed a few times. The chain has TRBV24-1 and TRBJ1-2; D unresolved. CDR1 and CDR2 from the germline V gene are KGHDR and SFDVKD. V was clipped by 4 bases and J by 8 bases, with 7 bases between them. The CDR3 totals 11 residues. The CDR3 sequence is CATSDQGGYTF. DNA for the CDR3: TGTGCCACCAGTGACCAAGGGGGCTACACCTTC.

In this sample, this clone turned up a few times. The chain uses TRBV7-9 and TRBJ2-7, with unresolved D. CDR3 length: 11 residues. Germline V gene lookup returns CDR1 SEHNR and CDR2 FQNEAQ (reference sequence). The ends were cut back, 4 bases at V and 9 bases at J, with 10 bases in the middle. This chain's CDR3 is CASSSTAWQYF. The CDR3 DNA is TGTGCCAGCAGCTCCACAGCCTGGCAGTACTTC.

The V and J genes are TRBV5-6 and TRBJ1-1, with a possible D match to TRBD1 (6 bases). Deletions cut 6 bases from V and 4 bases from J, with 25 bases between. The CDR3 runs 17 residues. Germline CDR1 reads SGHDT; CDR2 reads YYEEEE. DNA of the CDR3: TGTGCCAGCACCAGCTGGAACAGGGAGGTAATAGGCACTGAAGCTTTCTTT. This encodes CASTSWNREVIGTEAFF.

This clone appeared a single time. The chain uses TRBV3-1 (or the pseudogene TRBV3-2) and TRBJ2-3, with TRBD1 identical over 9 bases. J was trimmed by 3 bases and V by 0 bases; bases with no gene match: 4. Germline CDR1 LGHDT, CDR2 YNNKEL (reference sequence). The CDR3 covers 16 residues. In DNA, the CDR3 is TGTGCCAGCAGCCAAGAAGACAGGGGGAGTACAGATACGCAGTATTTT. Protein sequence: CASSQEDRGSTDTQYF.

This clone was detected only once. The chain joins TRBV9 to TRBJ1-2, with TRBD1 matching 8 bases. Looked up from germline, CDR1 is SGDLS and CDR2 is YYNGEE. The CDR3 length is 17 residues. V trimming: 0 bases; J trimming: 8 bases; junction bases outside the gene matches: 15. In DNA, the CDR3 is TGTGCCAGCAGCGTAGTTTCCCTCAGGGGGCCCAGGAAGGGCTACACCTTC. This gives the protein CASSVVSLRGPRKGYTF.

The V call is TRBV11-2, the J call TRBJ2-1; TRBD2 matches 11 bases. V lost 0 bases to trimming and J lost 7 bases; unmatched junction nucleotides: 14. CDR1 SGHAT and CDR2 FQNNGV come from the germline V gene. CDR3 length: 19 amino acids. CDR3 sequence (DNA): TGTGCCAGCAGCTTAGAACTAACTAGCGGGAGATGGAGGGGTAATGAGCAGTTCTTC. Residues: CASSLELTSGRWRGNEQFF. Full variable domain (missing parts from reference TRBV11-2 and TRBJ2-1): EAGVAQSPRYKIIEKRQSVAFWCNPISGHATLYWYQQILGQGPKLLIQFQNNGVVDDSQLPKDRFSAERLKGVDSTLKIQPAKLEDSAVYLCASSLELTSGRWRGNEQFFGPGTRLTVL.

The rearrangement joins TRBV19 to TRBJ2-3; 9 bases map to TRBD2. CDR1 is LNHDA and CDR2 is SQIVND in the germline V gene (reference sequence). The CDR3 extends over 16 amino acids. After removal of 5 bases from V and 5 bases from J, the junction contained 11 bases not matched to a gene. The CDR3 DNA is TGTGCCAGTAGTCCAACCGGGACTAGCCGAGGAGATACGCAGTATTTT. Translated, it gives CASSPTGTSRGDTQYF.

J is TRBJ1-5 and V is TRBV29-1; D gene ambiguous. CDR3 length: 13 residues. Deletions cut 4 bases from V and 5 bases from J, with 12 bases between. Germline assignment: CDR1 SQVTM and CDR2 ANQGSEA. The CDR3 sequence: CSVGAGLDQPQHF. CDR3 bases: TGCAGCGTTGGGGCCGGGCTGGATCAGCCCCAGCATTTT. Drawing the rest from reference TRBV29-1 and TRBJ1-5, the complete variable domain is SAVISQKPSRDICQRGTSLTIQCQVDSQVTMMFWYRQQPGQSLTLIATANQGSEATYESGFVIDKFPISRPNLTFSTLTVSNMSPEDSSIYLCSVGAGLDQPQHFGDGTRLSIL.

This clone was observed once. The CDR3 loop is CASSPRLAGENEQFF. CDR3 in DNA: TGTGCCAGCTCACCGAGGCTAGCGGGAGAGAATGAGCAGTTCTTC. The J gene is TRBJ2-1, the V gene TRBV18, with 10 nucleotides matching TRBD2. J was trimmed by 7 bases and V by 3 bases; bases with no gene match: 6. CDR1 is KGHSH, CDR2 LQKENI, per germline. The CDR3 consists of 15 residues.

The genes are TRBV29-1 and TRBJ2-1; D gene unclear. Trimming shortened V by 4 bases and J by 8 bases, and 15 bases separated the two germline ends. The germline gives CDR1 SQVTM, CDR2 ANQGSEA. The CDR3 length is 13 residues. The CDR3 DNA is TGCAGCGTTGGTGAGGCGCTCGGGCATGAGCAGTTCTTC. Translated, it gives CSVGEALGHEQFF.

The chain is built from TRBV18 and TRBJ2-1; 10 bases map to TRBD1. V lost 6 bases, J lost 5 bases, and 10 bases stayed unmatched. The CDR3 spans 16 residues. The germline gives CDR1 KGHSH, CDR2 LQKENI. The CDR3 is CASSPGGTGAHNEQFF. CDR3 nucleotide sequence: TGTGCCAGCTCCCCTGGTGGGACAGGGGCCCACAATGAGCAGTTCTTC.

This chain joins TRBV6-5 and TRBJ2-3; the match to TRBD2 covers 9 bases. V was clipped by 2 bases and J by 4 bases; unmatched bases: 7. This CDR3 region has 16 residues. Germline CDR1 MNHEY, CDR2 SVGAGI. CDR3 in DNA: TGTGCCAGCAGTTACCTTAGCGGGAGTCGGGCAGATACGCAGTATTTT. Protein: CASSYLSGSRADTQYF.

The chain employs TRBV6-5 and TRBJ2-7, with TRBD2 identical over 11 bases. V shed 2 bases, J shed 0 bases, and the junction held 0 bases outside the gene matches. Germline CDR1 MNHEY, CDR2 SVGAGI. CDR3 size: 15 residues. The CDR3 DNA sequence: TGTGCCAGCAGTTACGGGACTAGCGGCTCCTACGAGCAGTACTTC. It is translated as CASSYGTSGSYEQYF.